The 20 T cell receptor beta chains in this list originate from one sample, sequenced in a study of cytomegalovirus exposure and HLA in healthy donors. The primer mix had 60 Vbeta and 13 Jbeta primers. The protocol was immunoSEQ multiplex PCR, while the TCRdb copy is restricted to in-frame clones and leaves out a portion. The sample contains some 100,000 clones, 81% of which appear only once. What was sequenced was PBMCs. These receptors all come from a girl aged 2 to 9 in good health and CMV-seropositive.

The chain combines TRBV28 with TRBJ1-2; D gene unclear. V was cut by 3 bases and J by 8 bases, with 10 bases left in between. The germline gives CDR1 MDHEN, CDR2 SYDVKM. There are 12 residues in the CDR3. The CDR3 DNA reads as TGTGCCAGCAGTTTGACGGGGAGCGGCTACACCTTC. Translated: CASSLTGSGYTF.

The V gene is TRBV15, the J gene TRBJ2-1; 11 bases match TRBD2. From germline, CDR1 is LNHNV and CDR2 YYDKDF (reference sequence). This CDR3 is built from 17 residues. The V and J ends lost 0 bases and 3 bases, in that order; junction bases with no gene match: 4. CDR3 bases: TGTGCCACCAGCAGAGATAGGGGGACTAGCGGCTACAATGAGCAGTTCTTC. Translating it yields CATSRDRGTSGYNEQFF.

The chain has TRBV30 and TRBJ2-7, with TRBD2 as a possible D gene (5 bases). This CDR3 spans 12 amino acids. V lost 0 bases to trimming and J lost 2 bases, with 5 bases between them. CDR1 is GTSNPN and CDR2 is SVGIG in the germline V gene (reference sequence). The CDR3 nucleotides read TGTGCCTGGAGTGTCGGGGCCTACGAGCAGTACTTC. Its protein is CAWSVGAYEQYF.

The chain has TRBV25-1 and TRBJ1-1, with 7 bases matching TRBD1. The CDR3 runs 13 residues. Germline V gene lookup returns CDR1 MGHDK and CDR2 SYGVNS. V shed 6 bases, J shed 6 bases, and the junction held 7 bases outside the gene matches. The CDR3 here is CASRKTGQPEAFF. CDR3 DNA: TGTGCCAGCAGGAAGACGGGACAGCCTGAAGCTTTCTTT.

The J gene is TRBJ1-3, the V gene TRBV2, with a weak D call TRBD1 (5 bases). The V and J ends lost 6 bases and 0 bases respectively, with 12 bases between them. The length of the CDR3 is 15 residues. Germline-derived CDR1 and CDR2 are SNHLY and FYNNEI. CDR3 region: CASSPGLYSGNTIYF. The DNA of the CDR3 is TGTGCCAGCAGCCCGGGACTTTACTCTGGAAACACCATATATTTT.

V usage is TRBV27 and J usage is TRBJ2-3, with D tentatively TRBD2 (5 bases). The CDR3 consists of 15 residues. The V and J ends lost 0 bases and 1 base respectively, with 8 bases between them. In germline, CDR1 is MNHEY, CDR2 SMNVEV (reference sequence). The CDR3: CASSLSVRGTDTQYF. CDR3 DNA: TGTGCCAGCAGTTTATCGGTGAGGGGCACAGATACGCAGTATTTT.

CDR3: CASSQILTEWGQDGYTF. In DNA form, the CDR3 reads TGCGCCAGCAGCCAAATTTTGACCGAATGGGGCCAAGATGGCTACACCTTC. J is TRBJ1-2 and V is TRBV4-3, with D possibly matching TRBD1 (5 bases). CDR1 is LGHNA and CDR2 is YSLEER in the germline V gene. The CDR3 consists of 17 residues. Between the trimmed V and J ends, which lost 2 bases and 6 bases, there was a span of 22 bases.

The CDR3 DNA reads TGTGCCACCAGCAGAGATCAGGGCAGCAATCAGCCCCAGCATTTT. This codes for CATSRDQGSNQPQHF. The chain combines TRBV15 with TRBJ1-5; a weak D match, TRBD1 (5 bases). The CDR3 totals 15 residues. Germline lookup yields CDR1 LNHNV and CDR2 YYDKDF (reference sequence). Between the trimmed V and J ends, which lost 0 bases and 1 base, there was a span of 7 bases.

In this sample, this clone turned up once. The rearrangement uses TRBV30 and TRBJ2-2, with 9 bases lining up with TRBD2. J gave up 5 bases and V 5 bases, and 9 bases lay outside the gene matches. This CDR3 is built from 15 residues. Germline CDR1 reads GTSNPN; CDR2 reads SVGIG (reference sequence). The CDR3 nucleotides are TGTGCCTGGGCGGGCGGACTAGCGATAACCGGGGAGCTGTTTTTT. The encoded protein is CAWAGGLAITGELFF. Full variable domain (rest looked up from reference TRBV30 and TRBJ2-2): SQTIHQWPATLVQPVGSPLSLECTVEGTSNPNLYWYRQAAGRGLQLLFYSVGIGQISSEVPQNLSASRPQDRQFILSSKKLLLSDSGFYLCAWAGGLAITGELFFGEGSRLTVL.

The rearrangement joins TRBV28 to TRBJ2-5, with 10 bases matching TRBD1. Trimming at V came to 5 bases and at J to 3 bases, leaving 6 bases not matched to a gene. Germline V lookup: CDR1 MDHEN, CDR2 SYDVKM. This CDR3 region has 15 residues. In DNA form, the CDR3 reads TGTGCCAGCAGTGATCCGGGACAGGGGAAAGAGACCCAGTACTTC. Its translation: CASSDPGQGKETQYF. The full variable domain, its missing parts supplied by reference TRBV28 and TRBJ2-5, is DVKVTQSSRYLVKRTGEKVFLECVQDMDHENMFWYRQDPGLGLRLIYFSYDVKMKEKGDIPEGYSVSREKKERFSLILESASTNQTSMYLCASSDPGQGKETQYFGPGTRLLVL.

The V and J genes are TRBV7-9 and TRBJ1-1; D possibly corresponds to TRBD1 (5 bases). CDR1 SEHNR and CDR2 FQNEAQ come from the germline V gene (reference sequence). V shed 2 bases and J shed 3 bases, with 10 bases lying between them. The length of the CDR3 is 14 residues. CDR3 nucleotides: TGTGCCAGCAGCTTAATTGGACATTACACTGAAGCTTTCTTT. This encodes CASSLIGHYTEAFF.

V is TRBV10-3 and J is TRBJ2-3, with 10 nucleotides matching TRBD1. Looked up from germline, CDR1 is ENHRY and CDR2 is SYGVKD. The CDR3 is made up of 15 amino acids. With 4 bases clipped from V and 5 bases from J, the junction kept 6 bases outside the gene matches. The CDR3 DNA follows: TGTGCCATCAGTGGGGGACAGGGGAAGGGAGATACGCAGTATTTT. It specifies CAISGGQGKGDTQYF.

This chain links TRBV7-2 with TRBJ2-1, with 8 bases that match TRBD2. CDR1 SGHTA and CDR2 FQGNSA come from the germline V gene. The ends lost 0 bases at V and 14 bases at J; junction bases unmatched: 15. This CDR3 contains 16 residues. The CDR3 here is CASSLASGTLLRREFF. CDR3 nucleotides: TGTGCCAGCAGCTTAGCTAGCGGGACTTTATTGCGGAGAGAGTTCTTC.

The chain joins TRBV9 to TRBJ2-3, with TRBD2 identical over 8 bases. With V trimmed by 0 bases and J by 0 bases, 6 bases remained unmatched. Germline V gene sequence: CDR1 SGDLS, CDR2 YYNGEE. The CDR3 is made up of 17 amino acids. DNA for the CDR3: TGTGCCAGCAGCGTAGATAAGTCTAGCGGGAGCACAGATACGCAGTATTTT. Amino acid sequence: CASSVDKSSGSTDTQYF.

This chain uses TRBV5-1 with TRBJ2-2; D is unclear. The CDR3 is 17 amino acids. Trimming stripped 0 bases from V and 3 bases from J, with 15 bases between. Germline V gene sequence: CDR1 SGHRS, CDR2 YFSETQ. The CDR3 region is CASSLAEVKLYTGELFF. The CDR3 bases are TGCGCCAGCAGCTTGGCCGAGGTGAAGCTCTACACCGGGGAGCTGTTTTTT.

The chain is built from TRBV7-2 and TRBJ2-7; D call uncertain. This CDR3 region has 13 residues. Per the germline V gene, CDR1 is SGHTA and CDR2 is FQGNSA. Trimming stripped 3 bases from V and 3 bases from J, with 9 bases between. The CDR3 DNA reads as TGTGCCAGCAGCTTCCGGGTCGTCTACGAGCAGTACTTC. Encoded protein: CASSFRVVYEQYF.

The chain's CDR3 is CASSRLAGVLEQYF. The CDR3 bases are TGTGCCAGCAGCCGGCTAGCGGGAGTCCTCGAGCAGTACTTC. The chain combines TRBV5-6 with TRBJ2-7, with 10 bases lining up with TRBD2. Per germline, CDR1 SGHDT and CDR2 YYEEEE. CDR3 length equals 14 residues. The trim removed 4 bases at V and 6 bases at J, leaving 7 bases unmatched.

This clone was seen only once. The V call is TRBV5-1, the J call TRBJ2-5; 12 bases are shared with TRBD2. Germline assignment: CDR1 SGHRS and CDR2 YFSETQ. This CDR3 comprises 16 residues. Trimming cost V 3 bases and J 4 bases; bases outside gene matches: 7. CDR3 residues: CASSSSTGLAGETQYF. DNA of the CDR3: TGCGCCAGCAGCTCATCCACGGGACTAGCGGGAGAGACCCAGTACTTC.

The chain combines TRBV29-1 with TRBJ2-1; a weak D match, TRBD2 (6 bases). Trimming removed 0 bases at V and 7 bases at J, with 25 bases between. The CDR3 has 18 residues. Germline-derived CDR1 and CDR2 are SQVTM and ANQGSEA. CDR3 residues: CSVEEEKYRDWRKNEQFF. CDR3 nucleotides: TGCAGCGTTGAAGAAGAAAAATACCGGGACTGGCGGAAGAATGAGCAGTTCTTC.

As DNA, the CDR3 is TGTGCCTGGATAATCTCAGACAGTAGAAACACCATATATTTT. Translating it yields CAWIISDSRNTIYF. The rearrangement links TRBV30 to TRBJ1-3, with D possibly matching TRBD1 (5 bases). CDR1 is GTSNPN, CDR2 SVGIG, per germline (reference sequence). V was cut by 4 bases and J by 5 bases, with 15 bases left in between. There are 14 residues in the CDR3. Supplemented by reference TRBV30 and TRBJ1-3, the full variable domain reads SQTIHQWPATLVQPVGSPLSLECTVEGTSNPNLYWYRQAAGRGLQLLFYSVGIGQISSEVPQNLSASRPQDRQFILSSKKLLLSDSGFYLCAWIISDSRNTIYFGEGSWLTVV.